Below are 27 T cell receptor beta chains sequenced from a single sample in a study of cytomegalovirus exposure and HLA in healthy donors. Use of 60 Vbeta and 13 Jbeta primers characterized the PCR. Generated by immunoSEQ multiplex PCR, the TCRdb table keeps only in-frame clones and is missing some. The sample carries 68,000 or so clones, roughly 75% recorded once. The sequencing input was PBMCs. These receptors originate from a woman aged 30 to 39 in good health and CMV-seronegative.

The chain combines TRBV14 with TRBJ1-2; possible D gene TRBD1, 5 bases. Trimming shortened V by 3 bases and J by 8 bases, and 13 bases separated the two germline ends. The CDR3 runs 13 residues. The germline V gene has CDR1 SGHDN and CDR2 FVKESK. CDR3 nucleotides: TGTGCCAGCAGCCAGGCCAGGGTCGGAGGCTACACCTTC. It yields the protein CASSQARVGGYTF. The whole variable domain, remainder taken from reference TRBV14 and TRBJ1-2, is EAGVTQFPSHSVIEKGQTVTLRCDPISGHDNLYWYRRVMGKEIKFLLHFVKESKQDESGMPNNRFLAERTGGTYSTLKVQPAELEDSGVYFCASSQARVGGYTFGSGTRLTVV.

The chain links TRBV2 to TRBJ2-3; 9 bases line up with TRBD1. The CDR3 is 15 residues long. Trimming cost V 6 bases and J 2 bases; bases outside gene matches: 6. Germline-derived CDR1 and CDR2 are SNHLY and FYNNEI. As DNA, the CDR3 is TGTGCCAGCAGAAGGACAGGGGTCAACACAGATACGCAGTATTTT. Translation gives CASRRTGVNTDTQYF.

The chain carries TRBV6-5 and TRBJ2-7; no reliable D call. CDR1 MNHEY and CDR2 SVGAGI come from the germline V gene. The germline V and J ends were trimmed by 4 bases and 0 bases, with 4 bases remaining between them. The CDR3 length is 12 residues. The CDR3 reads CASSFGSYEQYF. CDR3 bases: TGTGCCAGCAGTTTCGGCTCCTACGAGCAGTACTTC.

J is TRBJ1-2 and V is TRBV30, with 7 bases matching TRBD1. V gave up 0 bases and J gave up 8 bases; unmatched junction bases: 6. The germline V gene encodes CDR1 GTSNPN and CDR2 SVGIG (reference sequence). The CDR3 consists of 13 residues. In DNA form, the CDR3 reads TGTGCCTGGAGTGTTGGGCAGGGGGGCGGCTACACCTTC. Encoded protein: CAWSVGQGGGYTF.

The genes are TRBV29-1 and TRBJ2-2; 7 bases align to TRBD1. The V and J ends lost 6 bases and 5 bases, in that order; junction bases with no gene match: 6. Looked up from germline, CDR1 is SQVTM and CDR2 is ANQGSEA. The CDR3 length is 13 residues. CDR3 protein: CSVGDRLTGELFF. CDR3 bases: TGCAGCGTAGGGGACAGACTGACCGGGGAGCTGTTTTTT.

This clone has a handful of counts. The V gene is TRBV27, the J gene TRBJ2-1; D gene uncertain. Germline V gives CDR1 MNHEY, CDR2 SMNVEV (reference sequence). There are 13 residues in the CDR3. V was pared by 5 bases and J by 4 bases, with 9 bases between. CDR3 DNA sequence: TGTGCCAGCAGTCCCGGAGTTTACAATGAGCAGTTCTTC. Protein: CASSPGVYNEQFF.

In its sample, this clone was seen a few times. The V call is TRBV20-1, the J call TRBJ1-2; D is possibly TRBD1 (6 bases). Trimming removed 6 bases at V and 6 bases at J, with 11 bases between. The CDR3 spans 11 residues. Germline assignment: CDR1 DFQATT and CDR2 SNEGSKA (reference sequence). This chain's CDR3 is CSAPSGDGYTF. CDR3 coding DNA: TGCAGTGCCCCGTCAGGGGATGGCTACACCTTC.

The gene calls are TRBV4-1 and TRBJ2-1; 10 nucleotides agree with TRBD2. Trimming at V came to 3 bases and at J to 2 bases, leaving 1 base not matched to a gene. Germline assignment: CDR1 MGHRA and CDR2 YSYEKL. This CDR3 has 15 amino acids. Here the CDR3 DNA reads TGCGCCAGCAGCCAGGGACTAGCGACCTACAATGAGCAGTTCTTC. Its translation: CASSQGLATYNEQFF.

The chain is built from TRBV11-2 and TRBJ2-7, with TRBD1 identical over 9 bases. The J segment lost 4 bases and the V segment lost 4 bases, leaving 5 bases of the junction unmatched. This CDR3 is 14 amino acids long. The V gene's germline CDR1 is SGHAT and CDR2 FQNNGV. CDR3 loop: CASSWDREAYEQYF. The CDR3 DNA is TGTGCCAGCAGCTGGGACAGGGAGGCGTACGAGCAGTACTTC.

The count of this clone is one. The V call is TRBV30, the J call TRBJ2-2; possibly TRBD1 for D (5 bases). The CDR3 covers 15 residues. The V gene lost 6 bases and the J gene lost 6 bases, with 20 bases spanning the gap. Germline V gene sequence: CDR1 GTSNPN, CDR2 SVGIG (reference sequence). The CDR3 is CACRPFDSTPGELFF. The CDR3 region has the DNA TGTGCCTGTAGGCCGTTTGACAGTACCCCCGGGGAGCTGTTTTTT.

This clone was found a few times. Written as DNA, the CDR3 is TGTGCCAGGGACGGGAGCGGGAGCACAGATACGCAGTATTTT. Residues: CARDGSGSTDTQYF. The chain carries TRBV9 and TRBJ2-3, with D perhaps matching TRBD2 (6 bases). CDR3 length: 14 residues. Germline V gene sequence: CDR1 SGDLS, CDR2 YYNGEE. Trimming took 8 bases from V and 0 from J, leaving 13 bases between them.

V and J are TRBV4-1 and TRBJ2-2, with TRBD1 matching over 7 bases. Trimming took 4 bases from V and 1 from J; bases not matched to a gene: 3. The CDR3 sequence is 15 residues long. Germline-derived CDR1 and CDR2 are MGHRA and YSYEKL. CDR3 region: CASSPGQENTGELFF. The CDR3 nucleotides read TGCGCCAGCAGCCCTGGACAGGAGAACACCGGGGAGCTGTTTTTT.

V gene TRBV28 combines with J gene TRBJ1-1, with D maybe TRBD1 (5 bases). The germline V and J ends were trimmed by 5 bases and 1 base, with 11 bases remaining between them. CDR1 is MDHEN and CDR2 is SYDVKM in the germline V gene. This CDR3 spans 14 amino acids. The CDR3 loop is CASSPRQKNTEAFF. CDR3 in DNA: TGTGCCAGCAGTCCCCGACAGAAGAACACTGAAGCTTTCTTT.

This sequence joins TRBV30 and TRBJ1-2; 11 nucleotides match TRBD1. This CDR3 is 12 amino acids long. V shed 3 bases and J 8 bases; nucleotides not matched to a gene: 2. Germline V gene lookup returns CDR1 GTSNPN and CDR2 SVGIG (reference sequence). CDR3 sequence (DNA): TGTGCCTGGAGCGGGACAGGGGGAGGCTACACCTTC. Translation: CAWSGTGGGYTF.

The rearrangement joins TRBV9 to TRBJ1-2, with 8 nucleotides matching TRBD1. With 0 bases clipped from V and 3 bases from J, the junction kept 4 bases outside the gene matches. Germline assignment: CDR1 SGDLS and CDR2 YYNGEE. This CDR3 spans 15 amino acids. Here the CDR3 reads CASSVGGDRHYGYTF. The DNA for the CDR3 is TGTGCCAGCAGCGTAGGGGGGGACAGGCACTATGGCTACACCTTC.

By share, this clone counts as medium-sized. The J gene is TRBJ2-1, the V gene TRBV4-3, with 9 bases identical to TRBD2. The length of the CDR3 is 16 residues. The germline V gene encodes CDR1 LGHNA and CDR2 YSLEER. Trimming removed 0 bases from V and 3 bases from J; junction bases left unmatched: 3. The CDR3 nucleotides read TGCGCCAGCAGCCAAGATTTAGCGGGAGTCTACAATGAGCAGTTCTTC. This codes for CASSQDLAGVYNEQFF.

Only one count was recorded for this clone. CDR3 amino acids: CAWSVQAAGDGYTF. The CDR3 bases are TGTGCCTGGAGTGTACAGGCCGCGGGAGATGGCTACACCTTC. V is TRBV30 and J is TRBJ1-2; perhaps TRBD1 as D (5 bases). Germline V gene sequence: CDR1 GTSNPN, CDR2 SVGIG (reference sequence). There are 14 residues in the CDR3. Trimming shortened V by 0 bases and J by 6 bases, and 14 bases separated the two germline ends.

The chain employs TRBV23-1 and TRBJ2-7; D possibly corresponds to TRBD1 (5 bases). TRBV23-1 is an ORF, with its function uncertain. The CDR3 is made up of 14 amino acids. V was cut by 6 bases and J by 7 bases, with 19 bases left in between. DNA for the CDR3: TGCGCCAGCAGGCCAAAGGTGCAGGGCGTGGAGCAGTACTTC. This gives the protein CASRPKVQGVEQYF.

The chain has TRBV4-1 and TRBJ2-1; TRBD1 aligns across 7 bases. V was clipped by 0 bases and J by 6 bases; unmatched bases: 8. Per germline, CDR1 MGHRA and CDR2 YSYEKL. The CDR3 spans 16 residues. The CDR3 coding sequence is TGCGCCAGCAGCCAAGACTGGGCGACAGGGTTCAATGAGCAGTTCTTC. Protein product: CASSQDWATGFNEQFF.

This chain links TRBV20-1 with TRBJ2-3; a possible D gene is TRBD2 (5 bases). This CDR3 contains 11 residues. The germline gives CDR1 DFQATT, CDR2 SNEGSKA (reference sequence). The CDR3 bases are TGCAGCTTGGACTCCACAGATACGCAGTATTTT. Protein sequence: CSLDSTDTQYF.

V usage is TRBV7-7 and J usage is TRBJ2-6; TRBD1 agrees at 8 bases. V was clipped by 4 bases and J by 0 bases; unmatched bases: 5. Germline assignment: CDR1 SSHAT and CDR2 FNYEAQ (reference sequence). CDR3 size: 17 residues. The CDR3 DNA sequence: TGTGCCAGCAGCTCGTCCGGGACAGGCTCTGGGGCCAACGTCCTGACTTTC. This gives the protein CASSSSGTGSGANVLTF.

Remarks on this clone: Other DNA variants within this sample encode the same CDR3. The chain is built from TRBV30 and TRBJ1-5; 8 bases fit TRBD1. Germline V gene data show CDR1 as GTSNPN and CDR2 as SVGIG (reference sequence). With V trimmed by 3 bases and J by 2 bases, 3 bases remained unmatched. The CDR3 length is 14 residues. The CDR3 nucleotides are TGTGCCTGGAGCCCGGGACAGGGCAATCAGCCCCAGCATTTT. Amino acids: CAWSPGQGNQPQHF.

The chain has TRBV4-1 and TRBJ1-1; the D gene is possibly TRBD1 (5 bases). This CDR3 contains 14 residues. Trimming left V 1 base short and J 7 bases short, with 13 bases between. CDR1 and CDR2 (germline): MGHRA, YSYEKL. CDR3 region: CASSQARATDEAFF. The CDR3 DNA sequence: TGCGCCAGCAGCCAAGCCAGGGCAACTGATGAAGCTTTCTTT.

The chain couples TRBV18 to TRBJ1-4; 9 positions agree with TRBD1. V shed 3 bases and J 10 bases; nucleotides not matched to a gene: 6. The CDR3 is made up of 14 amino acids. Germline V CDR1 and CDR2: KGHSH, LQKENI. In nucleotides, the CDR3 is TGTGCCAGCTCACCGGGACAGGGAACTGGAAAACTGTTTTTT. It specifies CASSPGQGTGKLFF.

This rearrangement joins TRBV7-9 to TRBJ2-7; the match to TRBD2 covers 9 bases. Germline V lookup: CDR1 SEHNR, CDR2 FQNEAQ (reference sequence). The CDR3 loop spans 14 amino acids. Germline trimming cut 5 bases from V and 3 bases from J; bases unmatched to any gene: 5. CDR3 region: CASSPTSGIYEQYF. The CDR3 coding sequence is TGTGCCAGCAGCCCGACTAGCGGAATCTACGAGCAGTACTTC.

The chain uses TRBV7-8 and TRBJ2-7; D uncertain. Trimming left V 10 bases short and J 7 bases short, with 8 bases between. The V gene's germline CDR1 is SGHVS and CDR2 FQNEAQ. The CDR3 loop spans 9 amino acids. The CDR3 sequence: CATTREQYF. The CDR3 DNA follows: TGTGCCACCACCCGGGAGCAGTACTTC.

This clone was detected only a few times. The V call is TRBV6-1, the J call TRBJ1-5; maybe TRBD1 (5 bases). The CDR3 is 14 amino acids. Germline V gives CDR1 MNHNS, CDR2 SASEGT. The germline V and J ends were trimmed by 3 bases and 2 bases, with 8 bases remaining between them. As DNA, the CDR3 is TGTGCCAGCAGTGAGGGAGGGGGCAATCAGCCCCAGCATTTT. Protein sequence: CASSEGGGNQPQHF.